This T cell receptor (beta chain) was recovered during a study of shared clonotypes between healthy human individuals. This clone was recorded a few times. Other DNA sequences within the sample encode an identical CDR3. Per germline, CDR1 SQVTM and CDR2 ANQGSEA. Trimming stripped 2 bases from V and 0 bases from J, with 7 bases between. The CDR3 is made up of 13 amino acids. TCRdb's table, derived via immunoSEQ multiplex PCR, lists solely in-frame clones and lacks some. Seen here are millions of clones, around nine tenths observed once, and the top ten hold 0.13% to 0.15%. The sequencing sample was made of naive CD4+ T cells sorted from blood. The subset was: CD45RA+ positively selected. The J gene is TRBJ1-1, the V gene TRBV29-1; no firm D call. The clonotype was recovered from a man aged 18 to 30 in good health. The DNA for the CDR3 is TGCAGCGTTGAACGGCCATTGAACACTGAAGCTTTCTTT. This sequence encodes CSVERPLNTEAFF.